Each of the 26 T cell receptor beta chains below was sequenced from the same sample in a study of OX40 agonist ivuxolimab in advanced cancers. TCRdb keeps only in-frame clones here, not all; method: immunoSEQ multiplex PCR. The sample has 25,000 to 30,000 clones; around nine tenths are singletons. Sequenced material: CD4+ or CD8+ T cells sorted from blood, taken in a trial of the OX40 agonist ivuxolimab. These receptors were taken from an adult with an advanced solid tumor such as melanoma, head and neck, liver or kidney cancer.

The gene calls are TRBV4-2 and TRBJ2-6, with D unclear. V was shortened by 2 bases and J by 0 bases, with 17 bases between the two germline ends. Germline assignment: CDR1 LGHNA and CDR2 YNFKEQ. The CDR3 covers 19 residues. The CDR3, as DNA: TGTGCCAGCAGCCAATCCCAAAGAATAGGAAACTCTGGGGCCAACGTCCTGACTTTC. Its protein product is CASSQSQRIGNSGANVLTF.

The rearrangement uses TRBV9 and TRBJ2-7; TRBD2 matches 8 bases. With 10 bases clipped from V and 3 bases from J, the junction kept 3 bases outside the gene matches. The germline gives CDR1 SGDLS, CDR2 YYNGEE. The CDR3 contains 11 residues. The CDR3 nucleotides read TGTGCCTCGGGGGGGTACTACGAGCAGTACTTC. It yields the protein CASGGYYEQYF. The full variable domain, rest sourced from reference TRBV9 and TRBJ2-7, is DSGVTQTPKHLITATGQRVTLRCSPRSGDLSVYWYQQSLDQGLQFLIQYYNGEERAKGNILERFSAQQFPDLHSELNLSSLELGDSALYFCASGGYYEQYFGPGTRLTVT.

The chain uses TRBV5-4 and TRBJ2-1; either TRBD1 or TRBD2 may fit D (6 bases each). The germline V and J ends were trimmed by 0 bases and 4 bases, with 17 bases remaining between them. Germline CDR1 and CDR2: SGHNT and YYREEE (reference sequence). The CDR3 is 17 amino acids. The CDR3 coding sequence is TGTGCCAGCAGCTTGGCACGGGGGCCCCTATTGTACAATGAGCAGTTCTTC. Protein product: CASSLARGPLLYNEQFF.

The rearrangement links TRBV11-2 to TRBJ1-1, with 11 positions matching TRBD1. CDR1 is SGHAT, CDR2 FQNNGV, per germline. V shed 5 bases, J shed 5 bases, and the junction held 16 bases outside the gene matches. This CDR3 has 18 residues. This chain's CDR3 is CASSRTGGPGFVVTEAFF. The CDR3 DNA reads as TGTGCCAGCAGCAGGACAGGGGGCCCGGGCTTTGTCGTTACTGAAGCTTTCTTT.

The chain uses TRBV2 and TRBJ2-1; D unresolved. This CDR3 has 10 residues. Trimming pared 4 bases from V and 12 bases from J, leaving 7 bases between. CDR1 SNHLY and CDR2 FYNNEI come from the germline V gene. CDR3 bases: TGTGCCAGCAGTGCTTCTGGGCAGTTCTTC. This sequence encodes CASSASGQFF.

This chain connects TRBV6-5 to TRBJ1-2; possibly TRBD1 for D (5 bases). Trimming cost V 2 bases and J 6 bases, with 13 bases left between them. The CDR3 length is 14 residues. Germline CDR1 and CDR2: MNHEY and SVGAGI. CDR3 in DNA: TGTGCCAGCAGTTACGCCGACGGGGCGGATGGCTACACCTTC. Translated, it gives CASSYADGADGYTF.

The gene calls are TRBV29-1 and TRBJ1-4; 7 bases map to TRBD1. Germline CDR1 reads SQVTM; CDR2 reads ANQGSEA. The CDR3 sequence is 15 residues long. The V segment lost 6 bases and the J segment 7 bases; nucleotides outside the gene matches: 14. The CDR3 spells CSVADRERRGEKLFF. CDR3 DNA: TGCAGCGTCGCTGACAGGGAAAGGCGTGGTGAAAAACTGTTTTTT.

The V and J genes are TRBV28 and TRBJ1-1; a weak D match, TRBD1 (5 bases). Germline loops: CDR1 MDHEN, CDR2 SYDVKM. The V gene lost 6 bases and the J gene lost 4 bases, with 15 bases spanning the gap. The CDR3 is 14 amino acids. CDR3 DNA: TGTGCCAGCAGCCGGGACGCAAGGGGCACTGAAGCTTTCTTT. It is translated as CASSRDARGTEAFF. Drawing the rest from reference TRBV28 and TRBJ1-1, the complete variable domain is DVKVTQSSRYLVKRTGEKVFLECVQDMDHENMFWYRQDPGLGLRLIYFSYDVKMKEKGDIPEGYSVSREKKERFSLILESASTNQTSMYLCASSRDARGTEAFFGQGTRLTVV.

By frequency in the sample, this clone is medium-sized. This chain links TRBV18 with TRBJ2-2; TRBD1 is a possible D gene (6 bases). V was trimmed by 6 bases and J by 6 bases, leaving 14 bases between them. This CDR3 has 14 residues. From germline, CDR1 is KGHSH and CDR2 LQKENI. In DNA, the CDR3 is TGTGCCAGCTCCCTAGACAGGTTCGCCGGGGAGCTGTTTTTT. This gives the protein CASSLDRFAGELFF.

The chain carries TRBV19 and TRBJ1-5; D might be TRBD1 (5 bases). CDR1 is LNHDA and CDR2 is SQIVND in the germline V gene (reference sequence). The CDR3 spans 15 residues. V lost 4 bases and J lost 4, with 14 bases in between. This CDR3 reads CASSNGTERNQPQHF. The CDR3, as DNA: TGTGCCAGTAGTAACGGGACGGAAAGAAATCAGCCCCAGCATTTT. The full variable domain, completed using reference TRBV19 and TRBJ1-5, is DGGITQSPKYLFRKEGQNVTLSCEQNLNHDAMYWYRQDPGQGLRLIYYSQIVNDFQKGDIAEGYSVSREKKESFPLTVTSAQKNPTAFYLCASSNGTERNQPQHFGDGTRLSIL.

The chain's CDR3 is CASSIARQETYGYTF. DNA of the CDR3: TGTGCCAGTAGTATCGCCCGACAGGAGACTTATGGCTACACCTTC. V is TRBV19 and J is TRBJ1-2; a weak D match, TRBD1 (6 bases). V lost 3 bases, J lost 5 bases, and 16 bases lay in between. This CDR3 comprises 15 residues. Per germline, CDR1 LNHDA and CDR2 SQIVND (reference sequence).

The CDR3 loop reads CASSSRTSGQETQYF. CDR3 in DNA: TGTGCCAGCAGCTCCCGGACTAGCGGCCAAGAGACCCAGTACTTC. V is TRBV13 and J is TRBJ2-5, with 10 bases matching TRBD2. V was clipped by 4 bases and J by 1 base; unmatched bases: 3. The germline gives CDR1 PRHDT, CDR2 FYEKMQ (reference sequence). This CDR3 is 15 amino acids long.

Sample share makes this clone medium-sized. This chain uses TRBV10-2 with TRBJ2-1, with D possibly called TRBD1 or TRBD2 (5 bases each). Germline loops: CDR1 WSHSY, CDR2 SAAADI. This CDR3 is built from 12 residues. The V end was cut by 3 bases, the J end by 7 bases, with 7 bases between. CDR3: CASSDWGNEQFF. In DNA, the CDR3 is TGCGCCAGCAGTGATTGGGGGAATGAGCAGTTCTTC.

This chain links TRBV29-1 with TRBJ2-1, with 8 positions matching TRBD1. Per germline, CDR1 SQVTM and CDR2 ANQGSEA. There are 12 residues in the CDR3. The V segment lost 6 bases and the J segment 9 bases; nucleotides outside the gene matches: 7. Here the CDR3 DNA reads TGCAGCGTAGAGACAGGGGATGGTGAGCAGTTCTTC. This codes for CSVETGDGEQFF.

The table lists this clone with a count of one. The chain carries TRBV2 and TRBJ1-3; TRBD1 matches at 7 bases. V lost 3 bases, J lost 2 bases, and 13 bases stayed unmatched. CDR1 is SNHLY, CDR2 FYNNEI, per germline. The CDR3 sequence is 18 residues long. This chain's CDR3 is CASSETYSDRVPGNTIYF. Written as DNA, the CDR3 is TGTGCCAGCAGTGAGACCTATAGTGACAGGGTACCTGGAAACACCATATATTTT.

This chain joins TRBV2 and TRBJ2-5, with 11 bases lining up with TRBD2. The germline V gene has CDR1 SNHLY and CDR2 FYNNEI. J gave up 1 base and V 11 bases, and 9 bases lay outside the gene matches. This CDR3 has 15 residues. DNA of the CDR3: TGTGCCGGGTATTGGACTAGCGGGCCCCAAGAGACCCAGTACTTC. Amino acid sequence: CAGYWTSGPQETQYF. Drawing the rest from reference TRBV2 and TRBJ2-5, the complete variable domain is EPEVTQTPSHQVTQMGQEVILRCVPISNHLYFYWYRQILGQKVEFLVSFYNNEISEKSEIFDDQFSVERPDGSNFTLKIRSTKLEDSAMYFCAGYWTSGPQETQYFGPGTRLLVL.

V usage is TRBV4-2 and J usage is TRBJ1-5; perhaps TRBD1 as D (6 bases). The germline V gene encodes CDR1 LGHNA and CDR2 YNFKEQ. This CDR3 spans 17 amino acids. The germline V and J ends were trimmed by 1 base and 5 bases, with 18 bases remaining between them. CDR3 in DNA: TGTGCCAGCAGCCAAGTGGAGGTACAGGAGGGGGATCAGCCCCAGCATTTT. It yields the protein CASSQVEVQEGDQPQHF.

The CDR3 region has the DNA TGTGCCAGCAGTTTAGGCAGGATGGCTTTCTTT. It codes for CASSLGRMAFF. The J gene is TRBJ1-1, the V gene TRBV27; D not certain. This CDR3 region has 11 residues. Between the trimmed V and J ends, which lost 2 bases and 11 bases, there was a span of 9 bases. Germline CDR1 reads MNHEY; CDR2 reads SMNVEV (reference sequence).

The CDR3 region has the DNA TGTGCCAGCAGCTTAGAGGGGAGGGGATACTCTGGGGCCAACGTCCTGACTTTC. Its protein is CASSLEGRGYSGANVLTF. The V call is TRBV7-2, the J call TRBJ2-6; 7 positions agree with TRBD2. The CDR3 runs to 18 residues. The junction had 6 bases not matched to a gene; V was cut back by 1 base and J by 0 bases. CDR1 is SGHTA and CDR2 is FQGNSA in the germline V gene.

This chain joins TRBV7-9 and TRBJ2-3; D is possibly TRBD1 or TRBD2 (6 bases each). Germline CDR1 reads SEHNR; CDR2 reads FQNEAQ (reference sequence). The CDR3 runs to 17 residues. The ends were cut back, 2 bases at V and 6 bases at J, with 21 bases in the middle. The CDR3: CASSLFGGGPELDTQYF. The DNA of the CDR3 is TGTGCCAGCAGCTTATTTGGAGGGGGGCCCGAGTTGGATACGCAGTATTTT.

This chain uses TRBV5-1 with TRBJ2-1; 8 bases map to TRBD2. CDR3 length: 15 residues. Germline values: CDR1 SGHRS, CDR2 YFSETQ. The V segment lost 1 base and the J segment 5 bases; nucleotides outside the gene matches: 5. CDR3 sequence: CASSLMGLVNNEQFF. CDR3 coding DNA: TGCGCCAGCAGCTTGATGGGACTAGTAAACAATGAGCAGTTCTTC.

For the CDR3, the DNA is TGCGCCAGCAGCCAAAGCCCATTCCGGAAGACTACTGGAAACACCATATATTTT. Translated, it gives CASSQSPFRKTTGNTIYF. The genes are TRBV4-1 and TRBJ1-3; D ambiguous. Per germline, CDR1 MGHRA and CDR2 YSYEKL. This CDR3 has 18 residues. V lost 2 bases and J lost 2, with 19 bases in between.

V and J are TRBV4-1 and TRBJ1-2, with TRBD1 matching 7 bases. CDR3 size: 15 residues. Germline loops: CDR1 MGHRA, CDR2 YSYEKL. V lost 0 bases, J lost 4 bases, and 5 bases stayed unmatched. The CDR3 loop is CASSQERGRGYGYTF. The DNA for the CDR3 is TGCGCCAGCAGCCAAGAAAGGGGGCGCGGCTATGGCTACACCTTC.

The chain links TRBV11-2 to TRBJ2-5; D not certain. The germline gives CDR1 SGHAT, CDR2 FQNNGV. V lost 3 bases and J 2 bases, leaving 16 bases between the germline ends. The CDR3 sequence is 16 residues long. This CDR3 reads CASSFSAYSQQETQYF. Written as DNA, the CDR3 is TGTGCCAGCAGCTTTTCGGCTTACTCTCAGCAAGAGACCCAGTACTTC.

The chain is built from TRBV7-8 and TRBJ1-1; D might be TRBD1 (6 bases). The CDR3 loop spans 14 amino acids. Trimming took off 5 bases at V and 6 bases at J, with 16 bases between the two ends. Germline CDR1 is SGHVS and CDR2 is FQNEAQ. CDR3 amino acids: CASSPYHRVSEAFF. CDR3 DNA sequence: TGTGCCAGCAGCCCCTATCACAGGGTTTCTGAAGCTTTCTTT. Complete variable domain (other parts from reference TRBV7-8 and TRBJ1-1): GAGVSQSPRYKVAKRGQDVALRCDPISGHVSLFWYQQALGQGPEFLTYFQNEAQLDKSGLPSDRFFAERPEGSVSTLKIQRTQQEDSAVYLCASSPYHRVSEAFFGQGTRLTVV.

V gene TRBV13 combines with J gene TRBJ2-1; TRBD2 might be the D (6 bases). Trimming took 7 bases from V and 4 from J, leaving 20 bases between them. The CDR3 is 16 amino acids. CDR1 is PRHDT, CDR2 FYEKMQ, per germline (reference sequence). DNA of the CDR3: TGTGCCAGCACTTCTCGGATGGACTACCCGTACAATGAGCAGTTCTTC. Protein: CASTSRMDYPYNEQFF.